A selection of T cell receptor beta chains follows, all from one sample in a study of OX40 agonist ivuxolimab in advanced cancers. Produced via immunoSEQ multiplex PCR; TCRdb's table is partial and in-frame only. The top ten hold 0.65% to 0.9% of the sample, which has some 85,000 clones, about 88% seen once. The sequencing used CD4+ or CD8+ T cells sorted from blood, collected in a trial of the OX40 agonist ivuxolimab. Every receptor here comes from an adult with an advanced solid tumor such as melanoma, head and neck, liver or kidney cancer. Both conserved end residues are part of each CDR3. A D gene is named only where the DNA matches it firmly. Clone sizes are given selectively: once, few, many, or a class where the clone is expanded.

J,size,D,V,CDR3,DNA
TRBJ2-1,-,TRBD2,TRBV29-1,CSVETRGRARNEQFF,TGCAGCGTTGAAACCCGCGGGAGGGCAAGGAATGAGCAGTTCTTC
TRBJ1-2,-,TRBD1,TRBV9,CASSADRVDGYTF,TGTGCCAGCAGCGCCGACAGGGTAGATGGCTACACCTTC
TRBJ2-3,-,-,TRBV27,CASSSPREWTDTQYF,TGTGCCAGCAGTTCCCCCAGGGAGTGGACAGATACGCAGTATTTT
TRBJ1-6,-,-,TRBV19,CASSIEGSPLHF,TGTGCCAGTAGTATAGAAGGTTCACCCCTCCACTTT
TRBJ1-1,-,-,TRBV6-5,CASSYSGTQLNTEAFF,TGTGCCAGCAGTTACTCTGGAACTCAGCTGAACACTGAAGCTTTCTTT
TRBJ2-7,-,-,TRBV28,CASRRTGEGYEQYF,TGTGCCAGCAGGAGAACAGGGGAGGGGTACGAGCAGTACTTC
TRBJ1-5,-,TRBD1,TRBV2,CASSGTGNQPQHF,TGTGCCAGCAGTGGGACAGGAAATCAGCCCCAGCATTTT
TRBJ2-5,-,TRBD2,TRBV4-3,CASSQETSFRETQYF,TGCGCCAGCAGCCAAGAGACTAGCTTTAGAGAGACCCAGTACTTC
TRBJ1-1,-,-,TRBV19,CASSIGGLNTEAFF,TGTGCCAGTAGTATTGGGGGGTTGAACACTGAAGCTTTCTTT
TRBJ2-2,-,-,TRBV6-5,CASSFRTGELFF,TGTGCCAGCAGTTTTCGCACCGGGGAGCTGTTTTTT
TRBJ2-6,-,-,TRBV18,CASHAGTGANVLTF,TGTGCCAGCCACGCGGGGACTGGGGCCAACGTCCTGACTTTC
TRBJ1-2,-,-,TRBV4-1,CASSQVKGYGYTF,TGCGCCAGCAGCCAAGTTAAGGGATATGGCTACACCTTC
TRBJ1-2,few,TRBD1,TRBV7-2,CASSRGSGGNPNGYTF,TGTGCCAGCAGCCGCGGCTCAGGGGGCAATCCCAATGGCTACACCTTC
TRBJ2-5,-,TRBD2,TRBV30,CAWSRWGGETQYF,TGTGCCTGGAGTCGGTGGGGGGGAGAGACCCAGTACTTC
TRBJ1-2,-,TRBD1,TRBV25-1,CASSGGTVYGYTF,TGTGCCAGCAGTGGCGGGACAGTCTATGGCTACACCTTC
TRBJ2-1,once,-,TRBV9,CASSGRTHNEQFF,TGTGCCAGCAGCGGACGGACCCACAATGAGCAGTTCTTC
TRBJ2-1,-,-,TRBV7-9,CASSLRTGTNSYNEQFF,TGTGCCAGCAGCTTGAGGACCGGGACAAACTCCTACAATGAGCAGTTCTTC
TRBJ2-7,-,TRBD1,TRBV18,CASSPSQGAYEQYF,TGTGCCAGCTCACCCTCACAGGGGGCTTACGAGCAGTACTTC
TRBJ1-5,-,-,TRBV12-2,CASRLIGGAFNQPQHF,TGTGCAAGTCGCTTAATAGGAGGGGCCTTCAATCAGCCCCAGCATTTT
TRBJ2-3,-,TRBD2,TRBV29-1,CSVEDPPGLAGGSTDTQYF,TGCAGCGTTGAAGATCCCCCGGGACTAGCGGGGGGAAGCACAGATACGCAGTATTTT
TRBJ1-1,-,-,TRBV6-6,CASSYLGETEAFF,TGTGCCAGCAGTTACTTGGGGGAAACTGAAGCTTTCTTT
TRBJ2-1,-,-,TRBV29-1,CSVPQGWGDGKEQFF,TGCAGCGTTCCCCAGGGGTGGGGGGACGGGAAGGAGCAGTTCTTC
TRBJ2-7,-,-,TRBV7-3,CASSQNPGSPYEQYF,TGTGCCAGCAGCCAAAACCCAGGGTCCCCCTACGAGCAGTACTTC
TRBJ2-3,-,-,TRBV5-1,CASSLIGSTDTQYF,TGCGCCAGCAGCTTGATCGGGAGCACAGATACGCAGTATTTT
TRBJ1-1,-,-,TRBV11-2,CASSTGRRTSNTEAFF,TGTGCCAGCAGCACGGGACGGAGGACTTCGAACACTGAAGCTTTCTTT
TRBJ1-2,-,-,TRBV7-2,CASSLGGGGYTF,TGTGCCAGCAGCCTAGGGGGTGGCGGCTACACCTTC
TRBJ2-1,-,-,TRBV9,CASSVVSSSYNEQFF,TGTGCCAGCAGCGTAGTTAGTAGCTCCTACAATGAGCAGTTCTTC
TRBJ2-7,-,-,TRBV2,CASSGSEAYEQYF,TGTGCCAGCAGTGGGTCGGAGGCCTACGAGCAGTACTTC
TRBJ1-4,-,-,TRBV11-1,CASSPMGLGKLFF,TGTGCCAGCAGCCCCATGGGGCTAGGAAAACTGTTTTTT
TRBJ2-3,-,TRBD2,TRBV5-1,CASSLWGGGNTDTQYF,TGCGCCAGCAGCTTGTGGGGCGGGGGGAACACAGATACGCAGTATTTT
TRBJ2-3,once,-,TRBV5-1,CASTPGGGNTDTQYF,TGCGCCAGCACCCCGGGGGGCGGGAACACAGATACGCAGTATTTT
TRBJ1-4,-,TRBD1,TRBV6-1,CASSEARGQANEKLFF,TGTGCCAGCAGTGAAGCGAGAGGACAGGCAAATGAAAAACTGTTTTTT
TRBJ1-2,-,-,TRBV4-1,CASSQSTAYGYTF,TGCGCCAGCAGCCAGTCAACAGCCTATGGCTACACCTTC
TRBJ2-5,-,-,TRBV15,CATSRQLGSETQYF,TGTGCCACCAGCAGACAGCTGGGGTCAGAGACCCAGTACTTC
TRBJ2-7,-,TRBD2,TRBV5-1,CASSPEAGGPYEQYF,TGCGCCAGCAGCCCGGAGGCGGGGGGGCCCTACGAGCAGTACTTC
TRBJ1-2,-,-,TRBV5-4,CASSRGSTGANYGYTF,TGTGCCAGCAGCCGGGGTTCAACGGGGGCAAACTATGGCTACACCTTC
TRBJ2-3,-,-,TRBV6-4,CASSDGASGGTDTQYF,TGTGCCAGCAGTGACGGGGCCTCGGGGGGCACAGATACGCAGTATTTT
TRBJ2-7,few,-,TRBV11-3,CASSLLTGNEQYF,TGTGCCAGCAGCTTACTTACAGGGAACGAGCAGTACTTC
TRBJ2-7,once,-,TRBV30,CAWPVSRAQYF,TGTGCCTGGCCGGTCTCTCGGGCGCAGTACTTC
TRBJ2-3,-,-,TRBV30,CAWSKERITDTQYF,TGTGCCTGGAGTAAGGAGCGGATCACAGATACGCAGTATTTT
TRBJ1-2,-,TRBD1,TRBV5-4,CASSFLTGGEYGYTF,TGTGCCAGCAGCTTTCTCACAGGGGGCGAATATGGCTACACCTTC
TRBJ2-5,-,-,TRBV29-1,CSADKMGVRQETQYF,TGCAGCGCTGACAAAATGGGGGTTCGGCAAGAGACCCAGTACTTC
TRBJ1-5,once,-,TRBV11-3,CASSPNPRAHRQPQHF,TGTGCCAGCAGCCCCAATCCCCGGGCTCATCGACAGCCCCAGCATTTT
TRBJ2-4,-,-,TRBV21-1,CASSKARSKRGPNIQYF,TGTGCCAGCAGCAAAGCCCGTTCTAAGCGGGGTCCAAACATTCAGTACTTC
TRBJ2-1,-,-,TRBV11-3,CASSPDPGFEQFF,TGTGCCAGCAGCCCTGACCCAGGTTTCGAGCAGTTCTTC
TRBJ1-1,-,-,TRBV19,CASSIRPEEAFF,TGTGCCAGTAGTATTCGGCCTGAGGAAGCTTTCTTT
TRBJ2-7,-,-,TRBV18,CASSPQGGYEQYF,TGTGCCAGCTCACCACAAGGGGGCTACGAGCAGTACTTC
TRBJ2-5,-,TRBD2,TRBV6-5,CASSYSTGLQETQYF,TGTGCCAGCAGTTACTCGACGGGACTACAAGAGACCCAGTACTTC
TRBJ1-4,-,-,TRBV4-2,CASSPYWSNEKLFF,TGTGCCAGCAGCCCATACTGGTCTAATGAAAAACTGTTTTTT
TRBJ2-1,-,TRBD2,TRBV4-1,CASSHGGLADNEQFF,TGCGCCAGCAGCCATGGGGGACTAGCGGACAATGAGCAGTTCTTC
TRBJ1-6,-,-,TRBV5-4,CASSLDSYNSPLHF,TGTGCCAGCAGCTTGGACAGTTATAATTCACCCCTCCACTTT
TRBJ2-1,-,-,TRBV4-1,CASSRGRSEQFF,TGCGCCAGCAGCCGAGGGCGGAGTGAGCAGTTCTTC